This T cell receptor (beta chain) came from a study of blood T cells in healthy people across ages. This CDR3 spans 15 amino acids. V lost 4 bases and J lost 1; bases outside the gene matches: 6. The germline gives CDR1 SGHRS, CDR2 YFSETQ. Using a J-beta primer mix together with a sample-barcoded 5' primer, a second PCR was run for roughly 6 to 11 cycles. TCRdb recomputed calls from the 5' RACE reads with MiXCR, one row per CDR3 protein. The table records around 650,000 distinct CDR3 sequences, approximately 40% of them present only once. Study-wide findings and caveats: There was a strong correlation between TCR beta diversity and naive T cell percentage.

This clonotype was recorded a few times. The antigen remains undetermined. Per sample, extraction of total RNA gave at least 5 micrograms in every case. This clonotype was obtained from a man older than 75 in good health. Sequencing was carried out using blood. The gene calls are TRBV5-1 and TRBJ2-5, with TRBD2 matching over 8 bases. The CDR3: CASSTGGGAQETQYF. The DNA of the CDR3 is TGCGCCAGCAGCACGGGGGGGGGAGCCCAAGAGACCCAGTACTTC.